This T cell receptor (beta chain) derives from a study of T cells in Graves' hyperthyroidism and ophthalmopathy. Germline lookup yields CDR1 MNHEY and CDR2 SMNVEV (reference sequence). The V and J ends lost 0 bases and 6 bases respectively, with 18 bases between them. The CDR3 contains 18 residues. This clonotype was counted ten times or more. RNA transcripts gave rise to amplified TCR beta CDR3 regions. Researchers ran a first-round RT-PCR on the TCR CDR3 using the HTBI primer set. TCRdb used MiXCR to reprocess the multiplex PCR reads, holding one entry per CDR3 protein. This sample has over 450,000 distinct CDR3 sequences, with about 15% found just once.

This receptor was taken from a woman aged 18-30 years with Graves' ophthalmopathy. V is TRBV27 and J is TRBJ1-6, with D unresolved. Input material: blood. CDR3 loop: CASSLSNSGVEGNSPLHF. CDR3 bases: TGTGCCAGCAGTTTATCGAACTCTGGGGTAGAGGGTAATTCACCCCTCCACTTT.